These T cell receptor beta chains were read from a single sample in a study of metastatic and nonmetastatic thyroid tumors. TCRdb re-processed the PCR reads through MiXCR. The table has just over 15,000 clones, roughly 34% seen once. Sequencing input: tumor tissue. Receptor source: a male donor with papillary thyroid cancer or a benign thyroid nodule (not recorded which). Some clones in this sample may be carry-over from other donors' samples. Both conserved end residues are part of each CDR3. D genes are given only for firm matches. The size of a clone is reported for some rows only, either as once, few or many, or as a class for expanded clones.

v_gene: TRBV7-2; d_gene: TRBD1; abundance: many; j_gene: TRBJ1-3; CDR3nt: TGTGCCAGCAGCTTAGGACCACAGGGGGGAAACACCATATATTTT; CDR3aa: CASSLGPQGGNTIYF
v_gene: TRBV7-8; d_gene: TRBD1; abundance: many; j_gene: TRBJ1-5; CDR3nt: TGTGCCAGCAGCTTAGCCCCCCCCCACAGGGGTTGGAATCAGCCCCAGCATTTT; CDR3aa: CASSLAPPHRGWNQPQHF
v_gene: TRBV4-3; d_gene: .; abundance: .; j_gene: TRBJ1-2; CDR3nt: TGCGCCAGCAGCCAGGATCTGAGCCTCAAGGGGCATGGCTACACCTTC; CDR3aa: CASSQDLSLKGHGYTF
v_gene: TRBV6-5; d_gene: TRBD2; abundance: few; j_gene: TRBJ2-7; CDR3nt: TGTGCCAGCAGTTACACCGTAAGCGGGGGGGGCCCCTACGAGCAGTACTTC; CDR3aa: CASSYTVSGGGPYEQYF
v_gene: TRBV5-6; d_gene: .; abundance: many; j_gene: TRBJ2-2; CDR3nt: TGTGCCAGCAGCTTGGCCTATCAGGGCACCGGGGAGCTGTTTTTT; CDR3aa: CASSLAYQGTGELFF
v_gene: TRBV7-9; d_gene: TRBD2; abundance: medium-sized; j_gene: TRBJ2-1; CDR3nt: TGTGCCAGCAGCATACTAGCGGGGGGCCCAAGTGAGCAGTTCTTC; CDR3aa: CASSILAGGPSEQFF
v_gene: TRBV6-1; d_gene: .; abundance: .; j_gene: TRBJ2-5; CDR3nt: TGTGCCAGCAGGGGAAGAAGGCGGCAAATTCTCTGGGATACCCAGTACTTC; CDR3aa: CASRGRRRQILWDTQYF
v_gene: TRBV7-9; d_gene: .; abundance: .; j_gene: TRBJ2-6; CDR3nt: TGTGCCAGCAGCTTAAGGCTCTTTGGGGCCAACGTCCTGACTTTC; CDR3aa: CASSLRLFGANVLTF
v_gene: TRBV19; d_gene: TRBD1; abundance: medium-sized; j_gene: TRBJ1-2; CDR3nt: TGTGCCAGTTTAAGGCCAGGGGGTATAAATGGCTACACCTTC; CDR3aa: CASLRPGGINGYTF
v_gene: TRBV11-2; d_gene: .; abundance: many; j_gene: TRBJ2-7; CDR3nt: TGTGCCAGCAGCTTAGGTGGACAGCCAACCTACGAGCAGTACTTC; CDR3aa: CASSLGGQPTYEQYF
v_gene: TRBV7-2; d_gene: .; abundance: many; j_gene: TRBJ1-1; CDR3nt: TGTGCCAGCAGCTTGGAGACGTCCAACACTGAAGCTTTCTTT; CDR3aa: CASSLETSNTEAFF
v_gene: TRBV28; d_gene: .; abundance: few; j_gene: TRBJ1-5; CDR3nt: TGTTCCAGCAGTTCTTTTGTATCCGGGGGCAATCAGCCCCAGCATTTT; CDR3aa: CSSSSFVSGGNQPQHF
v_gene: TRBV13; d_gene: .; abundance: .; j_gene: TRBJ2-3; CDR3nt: TGTGCCAGCAGCACCCTACTAGGGCTCTTCGATACGCAGTATTTT; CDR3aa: CASSTLLGLFDTQYF
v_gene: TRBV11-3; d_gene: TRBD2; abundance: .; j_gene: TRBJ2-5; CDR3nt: TGTGCAAGCAGCTTAATAGCGGGGGGGACCCAGTACTTC; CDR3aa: CASSLIAGGTQYF